This T cell receptor beta chain was identified during a study of memory CD4+ T cells and cytomegalovirus serostatus. The CDR3 consists of 17 residues. Germline V gene sequence: CDR1 LNHDA, CDR2 SQIVND (reference sequence). V was cut by 0 bases and J by 5 bases, with 17 bases left in between. Single viable CD3+CD4+CD8-CD45RO+ cells were sorted as the memory CD4+ T cells. Profiled with immunoSEQ multiplex PCR; TCRdb holds only in-frame clones, not every one. The sample has approximately 56,000 clones; 82% are singletons. The chain recombines TRBV19 with TRBJ1-5; D may be TRBD1 (5 bases). This TCR was recovered from an adult in good health and CMV-seronegative. What was sequenced was memory CD4+ T cells from blood. In nucleotides, the CDR3 is TGTGCCAGTAGTATAGACCCTTGGCAGGGACGGGATCAGCCCCAGCATTTT. This sequence encodes CASSIDPWQGRDQPQHF.